This T cell receptor (beta chain) was captured by sequencing in a study of shared clonotypes between healthy human individuals. The V end lost 5 bases, the J end lost 5 bases, and 13 bases lay between the germline ends. Per germline, CDR1 SGHVS and CDR2 FQNEAQ. The CDR3 runs 14 residues. Repertoires were generated with immunoSEQ multiplex PCR, while TCRdb's copy carries only in-frame clones and drops some. This table holds hundreds of thousands of clones, over 70% found once. Sequencing was done on a sample of memory CD4+ T cells sorted from blood. Noted subset: CD45RA-negative fraction. The gene calls are TRBV7-8 and TRBJ1-5, with a tentative D call TRBD1 (5 bases). The TCR sequence derives from a man aged 25-45 years in good health. CDR3 sequence reads: CASSPGGRDQPQHF. The CDR3 nucleotides read TGTGCCAGCAGCCCCGGGGGGAGGGATCAGCCCCAGCATTTT. The full variable domain, completed using reference TRBV7-8 and TRBJ1-5, is GAGVSQSPRYKVAKRGQDVALRCDPISGHVSLFWYQQALGQGPEFLTYFQNEAQLDKSGLPSDRFFAERPEGSVSTLKIQRTQQEDSAVYLCASSPGGRDQPQHFGDGTRLSIL.